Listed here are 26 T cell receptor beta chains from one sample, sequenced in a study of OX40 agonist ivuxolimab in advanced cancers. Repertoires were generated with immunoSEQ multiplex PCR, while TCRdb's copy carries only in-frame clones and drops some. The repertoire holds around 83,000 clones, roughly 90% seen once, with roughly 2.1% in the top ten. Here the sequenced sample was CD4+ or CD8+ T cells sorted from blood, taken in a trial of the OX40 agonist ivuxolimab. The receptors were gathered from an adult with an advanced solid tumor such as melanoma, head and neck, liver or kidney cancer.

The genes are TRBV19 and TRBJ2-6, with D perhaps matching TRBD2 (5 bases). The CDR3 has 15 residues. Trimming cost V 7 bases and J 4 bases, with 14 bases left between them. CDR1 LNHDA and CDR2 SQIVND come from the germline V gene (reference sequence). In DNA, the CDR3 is TGTGCCAGTAACGACTACATGAGAGGGGCCAACGTCCTGACTTTC. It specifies CASNDYMRGANVLTF.

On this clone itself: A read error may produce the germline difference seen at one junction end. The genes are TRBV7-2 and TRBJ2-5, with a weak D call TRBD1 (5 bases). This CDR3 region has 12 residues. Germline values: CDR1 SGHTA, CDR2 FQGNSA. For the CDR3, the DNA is TGTGCCAGCAGTTTAGGGGTGGAGACCCAGTACTTC. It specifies CASSLGVETQYF.

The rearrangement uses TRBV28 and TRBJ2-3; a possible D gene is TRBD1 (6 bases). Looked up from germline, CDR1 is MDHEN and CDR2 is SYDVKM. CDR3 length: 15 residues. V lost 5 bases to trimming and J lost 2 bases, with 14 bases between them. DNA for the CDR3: TGTGCCAGCAGTACCAGGACAGCGTTCACAGATACGCAGTATTTT. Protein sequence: CASSTRTAFTDTQYF.

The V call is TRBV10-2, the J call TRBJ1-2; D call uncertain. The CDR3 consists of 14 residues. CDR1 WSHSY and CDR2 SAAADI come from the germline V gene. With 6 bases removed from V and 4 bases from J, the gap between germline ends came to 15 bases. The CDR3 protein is CASSDQRRAYGYTF. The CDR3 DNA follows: TGCGCCAGCAGCGACCAACGGCGGGCCTATGGCTACACCTTC.

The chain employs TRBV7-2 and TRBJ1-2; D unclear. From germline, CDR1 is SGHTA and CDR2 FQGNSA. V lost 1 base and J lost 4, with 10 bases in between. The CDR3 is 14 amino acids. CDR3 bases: TGTGCCAGCAGCTTAGATGCTTCTGGCTATGGCTACACCTTC. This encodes CASSLDASGYGYTF.

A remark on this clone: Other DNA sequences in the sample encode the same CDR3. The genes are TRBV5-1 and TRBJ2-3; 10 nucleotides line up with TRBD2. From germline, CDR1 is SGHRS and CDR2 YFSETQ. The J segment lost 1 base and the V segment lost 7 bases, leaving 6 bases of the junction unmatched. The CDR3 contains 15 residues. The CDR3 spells CASQVAGGRTDTQYF. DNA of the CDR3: TGCGCCAGCCAGGTAGCGGGGGGACGCACAGATACGCAGTATTTT.

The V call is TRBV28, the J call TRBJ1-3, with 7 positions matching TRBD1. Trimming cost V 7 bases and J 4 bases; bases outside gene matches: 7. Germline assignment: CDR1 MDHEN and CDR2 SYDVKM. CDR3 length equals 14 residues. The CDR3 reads CASTSPGQGNTIYF. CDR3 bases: TGTGCCAGCACAAGTCCGGGACAGGGAAACACCATATATTTT.

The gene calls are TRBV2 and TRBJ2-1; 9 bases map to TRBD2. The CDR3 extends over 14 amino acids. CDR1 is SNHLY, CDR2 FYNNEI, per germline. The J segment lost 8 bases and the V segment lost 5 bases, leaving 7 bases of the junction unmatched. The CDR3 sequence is CASSPGTSSHEQFF. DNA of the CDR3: TGTGCCAGCAGTCCCGGGACTAGCTCTCATGAGCAGTTCTTC.

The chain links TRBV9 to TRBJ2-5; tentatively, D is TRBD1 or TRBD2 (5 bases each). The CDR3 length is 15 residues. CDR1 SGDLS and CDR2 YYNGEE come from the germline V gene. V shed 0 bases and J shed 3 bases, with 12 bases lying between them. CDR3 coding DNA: TGTGCCAGCAGCGTAGGGGACGGCCAGAAAGAGACCCAGTACTTC. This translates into CASSVGDGQKETQYF.

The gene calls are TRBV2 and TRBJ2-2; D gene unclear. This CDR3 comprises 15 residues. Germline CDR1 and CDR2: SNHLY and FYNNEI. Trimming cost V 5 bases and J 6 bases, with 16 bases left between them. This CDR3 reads CASSLGLRTAGELFF. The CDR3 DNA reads TGTGCCAGCAGTTTAGGTTTACGTACAGCCGGGGAGCTGTTTTTT.

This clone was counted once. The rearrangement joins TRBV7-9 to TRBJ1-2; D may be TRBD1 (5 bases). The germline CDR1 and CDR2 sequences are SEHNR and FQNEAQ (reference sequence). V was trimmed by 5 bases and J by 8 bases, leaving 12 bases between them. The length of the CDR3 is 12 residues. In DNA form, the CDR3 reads TGTGCCAGCAGCGGGCAGGGAATAGGCTACACCTTC. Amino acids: CASSGQGIGYTF.

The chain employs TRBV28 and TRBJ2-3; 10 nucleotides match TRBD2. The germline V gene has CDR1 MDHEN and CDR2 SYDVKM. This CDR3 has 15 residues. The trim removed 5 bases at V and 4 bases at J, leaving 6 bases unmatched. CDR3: CASSPLAGSADTQYF. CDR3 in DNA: TGTGCCAGCAGTCCACTAGCGGGAAGTGCAGATACGCAGTATTTT. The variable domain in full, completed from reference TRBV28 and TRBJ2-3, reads DVKVTQSSRYLVKRTGEKVFLECVQDMDHENMFWYRQDPGLGLRLIYFSYDVKMKEKGDIPEGYSVSREKKERFSLILESASTNQTSMYLCASSPLAGSADTQYFGPGTRLTVL.

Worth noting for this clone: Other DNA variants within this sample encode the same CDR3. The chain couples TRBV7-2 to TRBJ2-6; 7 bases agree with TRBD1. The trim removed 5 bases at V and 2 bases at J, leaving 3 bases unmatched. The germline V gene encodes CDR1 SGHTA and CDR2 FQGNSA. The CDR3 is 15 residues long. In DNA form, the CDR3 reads TGTGCCAGCAGCCTCGGACAGGCTGGGGCCAACGTCCTGACTTTC. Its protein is CASSLGQAGANVLTF. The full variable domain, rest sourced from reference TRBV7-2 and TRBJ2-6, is GAGVSQSPSNKVTEKGKDVELRCDPISGHTALYWYRQSLGQGLEFLIYFQGNSAPDKSGLPSDRFSAERTGGSVSTLTIQRTQQEDSAVYLCASSLGQAGANVLTFGAGSRLTVL.

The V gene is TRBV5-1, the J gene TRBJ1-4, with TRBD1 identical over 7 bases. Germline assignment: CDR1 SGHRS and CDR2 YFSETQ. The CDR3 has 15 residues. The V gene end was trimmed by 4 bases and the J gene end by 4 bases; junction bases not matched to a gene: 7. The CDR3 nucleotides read TGCGCCAGCAGCCCCCAGGGACAGTTTAATGAAAAACTGTTTTTT. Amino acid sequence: CASSPQGQFNEKLFF.

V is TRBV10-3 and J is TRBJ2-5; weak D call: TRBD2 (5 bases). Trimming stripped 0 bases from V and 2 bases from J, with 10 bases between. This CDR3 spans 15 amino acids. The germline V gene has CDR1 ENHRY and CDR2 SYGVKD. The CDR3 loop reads CAISESGLIQETQYF. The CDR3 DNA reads TGTGCCATCAGTGAGTCCGGACTCATACAAGAGACCCAGTACTTC.

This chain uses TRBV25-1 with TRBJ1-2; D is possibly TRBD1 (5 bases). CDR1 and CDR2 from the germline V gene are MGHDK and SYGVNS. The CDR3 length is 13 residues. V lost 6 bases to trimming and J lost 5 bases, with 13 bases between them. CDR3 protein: CASRALGTYGYTF. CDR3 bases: TGTGCCAGCAGGGCACTAGGGACTTATGGCTACACCTTC.

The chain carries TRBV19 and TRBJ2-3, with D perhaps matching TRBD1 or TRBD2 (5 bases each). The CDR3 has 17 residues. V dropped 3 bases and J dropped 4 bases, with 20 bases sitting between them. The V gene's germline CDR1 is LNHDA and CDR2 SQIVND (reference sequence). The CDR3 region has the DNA TGTGCCAGTAGTATGGAGGTGGGTCGCGAAGGGGCAGATACGCAGTATTTT. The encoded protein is CASSMEVGREGADTQYF.

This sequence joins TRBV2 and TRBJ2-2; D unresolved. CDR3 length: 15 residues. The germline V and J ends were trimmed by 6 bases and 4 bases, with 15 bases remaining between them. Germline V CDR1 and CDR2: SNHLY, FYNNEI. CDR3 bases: TGTGCCAGCAGAATCCATCAATTAGGCACCGGGGAGCTGTTTTTT. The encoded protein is CASRIHQLGTGELFF.

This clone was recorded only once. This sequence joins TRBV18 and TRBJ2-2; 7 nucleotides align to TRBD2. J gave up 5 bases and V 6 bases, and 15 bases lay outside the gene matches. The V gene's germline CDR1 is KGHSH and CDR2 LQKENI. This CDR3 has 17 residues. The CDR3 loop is CASSRVAAGVRTGELFF. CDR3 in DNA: TGTGCCAGCTCCCGCGTCGCTGCGGGAGTGAGGACCGGGGAGCTGTTTTTT.

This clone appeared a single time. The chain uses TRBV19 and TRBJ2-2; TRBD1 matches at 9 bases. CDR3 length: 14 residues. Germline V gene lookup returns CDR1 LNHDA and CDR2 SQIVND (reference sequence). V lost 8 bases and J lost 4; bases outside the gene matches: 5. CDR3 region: CASGDRVTTGELFF. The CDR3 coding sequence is TGTGCCAGTGGGGACAGGGTTACCACCGGGGAGCTGTTTTTT. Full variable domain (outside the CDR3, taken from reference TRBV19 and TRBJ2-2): DGGITQSPKYLFRKEGQNVTLSCEQNLNHDAMYWYRQDPGQGLRLIYYSQIVNDFQKGDIAEGYSVSREKKESFPLTVTSAQKNPTAFYLCASGDRVTTGELFFGEGSRLTVL.

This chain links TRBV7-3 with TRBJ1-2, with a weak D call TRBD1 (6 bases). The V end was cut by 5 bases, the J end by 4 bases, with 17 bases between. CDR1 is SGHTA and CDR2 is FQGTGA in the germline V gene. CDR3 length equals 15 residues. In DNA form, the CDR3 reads TGTGCCAGCAGCCCGGCGGGGGGGCAAGGCTATGGCTACACCTTC. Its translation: CASSPAGGQGYGYTF.

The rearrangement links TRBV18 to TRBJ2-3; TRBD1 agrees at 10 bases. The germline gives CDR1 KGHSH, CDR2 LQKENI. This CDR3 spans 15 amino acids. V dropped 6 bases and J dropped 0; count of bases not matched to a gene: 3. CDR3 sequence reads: CASSRQGASTDTQYF. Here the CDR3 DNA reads TGTGCCAGCTCCCGACAGGGGGCAAGCACAGATACGCAGTATTTT.

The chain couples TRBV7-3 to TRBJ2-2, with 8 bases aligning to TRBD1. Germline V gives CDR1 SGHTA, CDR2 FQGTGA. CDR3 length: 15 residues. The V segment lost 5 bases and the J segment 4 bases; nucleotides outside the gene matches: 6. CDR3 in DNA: TGTGCCAGCAGCCCAGGGACAGGTATCACCGGGGAGCTGTTTTTT. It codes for CASSPGTGITGELFF.

CDR3 amino acids: CASSLLAGTANTGELFF. DNA of the CDR3: TGCGCCAGCAGCTTGCTAGCGGGAACCGCGAACACCGGGGAGCTGTTTTTT. The V gene is TRBV5-1, the J gene TRBJ2-2; 9 nucleotides align to TRBD2. The trim removed 1 base at V and 0 bases at J, leaving 4 bases unmatched. The CDR3 covers 17 residues. Looked up from germline, CDR1 is SGHRS and CDR2 is YFSETQ.

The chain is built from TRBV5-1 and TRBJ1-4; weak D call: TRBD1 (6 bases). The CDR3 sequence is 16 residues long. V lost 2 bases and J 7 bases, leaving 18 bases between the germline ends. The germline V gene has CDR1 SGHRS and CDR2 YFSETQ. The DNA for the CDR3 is TGCGCCAGCAGCTTAGGGGGGGCACTTATCACTGAAAAACTGTTTTTT. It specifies CASSLGGALITEKLFF.

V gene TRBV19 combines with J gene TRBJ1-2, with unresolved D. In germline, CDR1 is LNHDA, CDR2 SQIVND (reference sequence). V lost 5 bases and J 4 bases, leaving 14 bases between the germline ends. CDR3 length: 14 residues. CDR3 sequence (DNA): TGTGCCAGTAGTCAAGCCGGGGATTCCTATGGCTACACCTTC. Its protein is CASSQAGDSYGYTF.